The text below deals with one T cell receptor (beta chain). Its antigen is currently unknown. This record comes from a study of blood T cells in healthy people across ages. Each sample used at least 7 million PBMCs. The V end was cut by 5 bases, the J end by 13 bases, with 14 bases between. The CDR3 covers 11 residues. Germline lookup yields CDR1 SEHNR and CDR2 FQNEAQ (reference sequence). Study-level points and caveats: It was not possible, with unsorted PBMCs, to conclusively compare naive and antigen-experienced cells.

A second roughly 6 to 11 cycle PCR used barcoded and J-beta primers. TCRdb re-called the 5' RACE reads through MiXCR, storing one row per CDR3 protein. The repertoire holds hundreds of thousands of distinct CDR3 sequences, with around half as singletons. Specimen: blood. The clonotype comes from a woman aged 60-75 years in good health. V is TRBV7-9 and J is TRBJ1-2; tentative D call: TRBD1 (5 bases). The CDR3 DNA is TGTGCCAGCAGCCCTCGGGGAGGGGTCACCTTC. This sequence encodes CASSPRGGVTF.